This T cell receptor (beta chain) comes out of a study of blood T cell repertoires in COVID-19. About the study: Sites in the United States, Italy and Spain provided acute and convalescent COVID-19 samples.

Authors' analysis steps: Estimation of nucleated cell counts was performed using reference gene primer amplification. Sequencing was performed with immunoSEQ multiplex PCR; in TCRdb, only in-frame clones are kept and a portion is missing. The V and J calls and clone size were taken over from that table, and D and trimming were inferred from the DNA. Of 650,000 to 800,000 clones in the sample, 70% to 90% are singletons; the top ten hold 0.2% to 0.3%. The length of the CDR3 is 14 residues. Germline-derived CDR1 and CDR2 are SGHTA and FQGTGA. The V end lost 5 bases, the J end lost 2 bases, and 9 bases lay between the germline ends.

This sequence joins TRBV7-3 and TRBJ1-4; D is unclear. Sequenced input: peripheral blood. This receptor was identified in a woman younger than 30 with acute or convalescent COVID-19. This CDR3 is CASSPHGTNEKLFF. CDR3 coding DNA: TGTGCCAGCAGCCCGCACGGGACTAATGAAAAACTGTTTTTT.